This T cell receptor beta chain was sequenced during a study of shared clonotypes between healthy human individuals. TCRdb's table, derived via immunoSEQ multiplex PCR, lists solely in-frame clones and lacks some. The table lists 2 million to 2.5 million clones, about 92% of them singletons. Concerning this clone: Other nucleotide sequences from this sample produce the same CDR3.

Germline V gives CDR1 MDHEN, CDR2 SYDVKM. V shed 6 bases and J shed 0 bases, with 8 bases lying between them. The CDR3 has 14 amino acids. The chain uses TRBV28 and TRBJ1-4; D is unclear. The sample consisted of naive CD4+ T cells from PBMCs. Subset noted: CD45RA+ positively selected. The receptor was isolated from a man younger than 35 in good health. Some clones in this sample may be carry-over from other donors' samples. This CDR3 reads CASSPPTTNEKLFF. In DNA form, the CDR3 reads TGTGCCAGCAGCCCCCCCACAACTAATGAAAAACTGTTTTTT.